This T cell receptor (beta chain) was sequenced during a study of beta chain bispecific antibodies for T cell cancers (dated by TCRdb to the early 2020s). In the study overall: Healthy donor T cells were cocultured with T cell leukemia lines and bispecific antibodies, then TRBV sequencing of surviving cells measured the depletion of each TRBV family. On the cell surface, TRBV12 (TRBV12-3) was expressed by Jurkat cells, whereas TRBV5-5 was expressed by HPB-ALL cells. Beyond this particular receptor, the publication reports: Cross-reactivity of the anti-TRBV5-5 antibody with TRBV5-6 was attributed to high sequence similarity between the two genes. Relative to anti-CD19, exposure to anti-TRBV5-5 lowered TRBV5-5 signal by around 98% and lowered signal from the closely related TRBV5-6 by about 92%. Every sequenced sample was a mix of normal T cells and leukemia cell line cells, and most of the targeted TRBV signal originated from the leukemia cells instead of the normal T cells. Relative to anti-CD19, the TRBV12-3 share of total TRBV signal was reduced by 97% to 99% after anti-TRBV12 exposure, whereas a nonsignificant roughly 36% decrease was observed for TRBV12-4.

This sample's treatment or condition label indicates: alpha-CD19 control bispecific (anti-CD19 x anti-CD3). T cells were expanded from blood mononuclear cells with anti-CD3 antibody OKT3 or CD3/CD28 Dynabeads for approximately 3 days. Anti-CD19 bispecific antibody cocultures served as comparators for TRBV sequencing; in separate killing assays, anti-CD19 had no effect on Jurkat or HPB-ALL cells. The culture conditions for expanded T cells were RPMI 1640 plus 10% fetal bovine serum, recombinant human IL-2 (100 IU/ml) and IL-7 (about 5 ng/ml). Each coculture mixed some 5 x 10^4 target cells and some 5 x 10^4 normal T cells with bispecific antibody in around 99 ul and was incubated at 37 degrees C for roughly 16 hours. Each bispecific antibody was composed of two single-chain variable fragments, which were expressed in a single-chain diabody format with a His tag. The effector T cells were obtained from healthy human donors, with peripheral blood mononuclear cells isolated from leukapheresis samples by Ficoll density gradient centrifugation.

This clonotype appeared many times. The specificity of this receptor is unknown. Base qualities are not recorded, but no much larger clone differs from it by a single base. The libraries included unique molecular identifier barcodes, and the barcodes were used to quantify clonotypes. Qiagen AllPrep DNA/RNA Micro kits were used to isolate total RNA, and an Agilent TapeStation was used to check RNA quality. TCR beta libraries were built by 5' RACE: cDNA synthesis followed by two PCR steps using TCR beta constant-region gene-specific primers. An Illumina MiSeq platform was used to sequence the TCR beta libraries. The authors processed their data as follows. Reads were processed with MIGEC, MiXCR and VDJtools. To get a clonotype's frequency, the unique molecular identifiers belonging to that clonotype were divided by all unique molecular identifiers in the sample. Any TRBV gene that IMGT lists as a pseudogene or open reading frame, and is therefore nonfunctional, such as TRBV1, TRBV12-1 and TRBV21, was left out. TCRdb took the public reads, trimmed them with fastp at Q25, ran MiXCR for clone calling and kept in-frame beta chains. Merged by CDR3 protein, the rows form single entries marked with the most common genes and DNA. None of the V and J calls come from the authors' own analysis; TCRdb made them. The sample contains 8,400 or so distinct CDR3 sequences, roughly 2.4% of them found a single time. The ten largest clones add up to roughly 70% of the sample.

CDR3 length: 16 amino acids, cysteine to phenylalanine. Here the CDR3 DNA is all that survives: 48 bases in frame from base 1. From a lookup of the germline V gene, CDR1 and CDR2 are SGHVS and FNYEAQ. V gives up 0 bases and J gives up 4 bases, and the segment between their germline ends measures 12 bases. This sample comprised T cells from a healthy donor cultured with Jurkat leukemia cells, obtained from a culture containing an anti-CD19 bispecific antibody. The TCR sequence derives from a human donor in good health. Some clones in this sample may be carry-over from other donors' samples. The chain links TRBV7-6 with TRBJ1-4, with TRBD1 perhaps the D gene, on 5 matching bases. This receptor carries the CDR3 CASSLAGPADNEKLFF. The DNA sequence is as follows: TGTGCCAGCAGCTTAGCGGGACCCGCGGATAATGAAAAACTGTTTTTT.